The source of this TCR beta chain is a study of T-cell memory formation after mild COVID-19. This CDR3 contains 14 residues. The V end lost 8 bases, the J end lost 3 bases, and 16 bases lay between the germline ends. Germline lookup yields CDR1 MNHEY and CDR2 SMNVEV (reference sequence). Each CDR3 protein gets one entry after TCRdb re-called the 5' RACE reads with MiXCR. Of roughly 130,000 distinct CDR3 sequences listed, approximately 15% are singletons. The receptor was derived from a man in his late teens or twenties who had mild COVID-19 (a few samples of this study predate the infection). Cell type and time point are not known. This chain uses TRBV27 with TRBJ1-2; D may be TRBD1 (5 bases). The material sequenced was PBMCs or a T cell subset sorted from them (not recorded which). The CDR3 coding sequence is TGTGCCAGCCGACTTGGGGGAACTTACTATGGCTACACCTTC. Residues: CASRLGGTYYGYTF.